Included here is one T cell receptor beta chain sequence, with context. This entry comes from a study of read filtering for tumor transcriptome and immune sequencing. Study as a whole: TCR-mapped reads were about 4.05 to 10.27 million with IR-seq versus roughly 80 to 1,300 with RNA-seq.

Trimming pared 3 bases from V and 1 base from J, leaving 6 bases between. Germline assignment: CDR1 LNHDA and CDR2 SQIVND (reference sequence). This CDR3 spans 13 amino acids. Molecular barcoded adaptors covering alpha/delta and beta/gamma chains were used on roughly 400 ng RNA. TCRdb reprocessed the reads with MiXCR, giving one entry per CDR3 protein. The sample lists roughly 18,000 distinct CDR3 sequences, roughly a fifth occurring once. The sequence came from a donor over 35 with multiple myeloma. The sequenced sample was a population of CD138-negative cells sorted from bone marrow. The V and J genes are TRBV19 and TRBJ1-1; the D is unclear. The CDR3 sequence: CASSIGQNTEAFF. CDR3 coding DNA: TGTGCCAGTAGTATTGGGCAGAACACTGAAGCTTTCTTT.